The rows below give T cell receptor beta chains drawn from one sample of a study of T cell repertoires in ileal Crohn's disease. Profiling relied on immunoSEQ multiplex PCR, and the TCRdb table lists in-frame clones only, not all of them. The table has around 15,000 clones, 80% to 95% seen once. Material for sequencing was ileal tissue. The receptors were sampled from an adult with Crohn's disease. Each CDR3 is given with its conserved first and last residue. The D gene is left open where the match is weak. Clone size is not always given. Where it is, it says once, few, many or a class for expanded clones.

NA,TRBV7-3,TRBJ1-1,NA,CASSLTSASEAFF,TGTGCCAGCAGCTTAACTTCGGCGTCTGAAGCTTTCTTT
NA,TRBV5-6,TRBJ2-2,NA,CASRELRVPTGELFF,TGTGCCAGCAGGGAACTCAGGGTCCCCACCGGGGAGCTGTTTTTT
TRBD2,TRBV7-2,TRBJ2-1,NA,CASSLGLANEQFF,TGTGCCAGCAGCTTAGGACTAGCAAATGAGCAGTTCTTC
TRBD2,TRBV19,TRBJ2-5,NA,CASSTLGTSRQETQYF,TGTGCCAGTAGCACCCTCGGGACTAGCCGTCAAGAGACCCAGTACTTC
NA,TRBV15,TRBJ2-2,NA,CATSSGPGRENTGELFF,TGTGCCACCAGCAGCGGCCCAGGTAGAGAAAACACCGGGGAGCTGTTTTTT
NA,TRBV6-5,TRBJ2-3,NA,CASSSPTQSTDTQYF,TGTGCCAGCAGTTCCCCCACCCAGAGCACAGATACGCAGTATTTT
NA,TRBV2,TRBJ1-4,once,CACRRGRDEKLFF,TGTGCCTGCCGAAGAGGACGGGATGAAAAACTGTTTTTT
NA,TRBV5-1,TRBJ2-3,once,CASSSEDTQYF,TGCGCCAGCAGCTCCGAAGATACGCAGTATTTT
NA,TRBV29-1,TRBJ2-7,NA,CSVLTRVYEQYF,TGCAGCGTCCTAACCAGGGTCTACGAGCAGTACTTC
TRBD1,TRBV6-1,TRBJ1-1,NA,CASSLQGGGGTEAFF,TGTGCCAGCAGCCTCCAGGGGGGTGGCGGCACTGAAGCTTTCTTT
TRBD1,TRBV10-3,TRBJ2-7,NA,CAISEPYRQGVDEQYF,TGTGCCATCAGTGAGCCGTACCGACAGGGGGTGGACGAGCAGTACTTC
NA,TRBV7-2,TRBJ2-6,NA,CASSRRFSGANVLTF,TGTGCCAGCAGCCGCAGGTTCTCTGGGGCCAACGTCCTGACTTTC
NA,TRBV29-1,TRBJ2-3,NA,CSVEIPNTQYF,TGCAGCGTTGAAATCCCAAATACGCAGTATTTT
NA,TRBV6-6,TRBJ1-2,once,CASTLEGGQGYGYTF,TGTGCCAGCACCTTAGAGGGGGGGCAGGGCTATGGCTACACCTTC
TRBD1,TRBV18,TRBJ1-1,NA,CASSPLTGEATEAFF,TGTGCCAGCTCACCACTGACAGGGGAGGCCACTGAAGCTTTCTTT
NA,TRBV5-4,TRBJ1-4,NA,CASSLGRSNEKLFF,TGTGCCAGCAGCCTTGGACGCAGCAATGAAAAACTGTTTTTT
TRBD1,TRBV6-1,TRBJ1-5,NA,CASRGGGTGNQPQHF,TGTGCCAGCAGGGGGGGTGGGACAGGGAATCAGCCCCAGCATTTT
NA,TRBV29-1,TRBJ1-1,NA,CSVEDRGNTEAFF,TGCAGCGTTGAAGACAGGGGGAACACTGAAGCTTTCTTT
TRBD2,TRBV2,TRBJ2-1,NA,CASSEANTGLAGASNEQFF,TGTGCCAGCAGTGAGGCCAATACGGGACTAGCGGGGGCAAGCAATGAGCAGTTCTTC
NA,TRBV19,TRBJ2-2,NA,CASSIPQDENTGELFF,TGTGCCAGTAGTATCCCGCAGGACGAGAACACCGGGGAGCTGTTTTTT
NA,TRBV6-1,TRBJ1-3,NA,CASSSGGSGNTIYF,TGTGCCAGCAGTTCCGGGGGGAGTGGAAACACCATATATTTT
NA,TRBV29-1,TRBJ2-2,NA,CSVVFWAGTGELFF,TGCAGCGTTGTGTTCTGGGCGGGCACCGGGGAGCTGTTTTTT
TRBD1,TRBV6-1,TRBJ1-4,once,CASSGVTGSGREKLFF,TGTGCCAGCAGTGGGGTGACAGGGAGCGGGAGGGAAAAACTGTTTTTT
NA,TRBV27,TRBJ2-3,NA,CASSWGGRVGTQYF,TGTGCCAGCAGTTGGGGGGGCCGGGTTGGCACGCAGTATTTT
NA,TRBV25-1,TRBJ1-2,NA,CASRAQANYGYTF,TGTGCCAGCAGGGCCCAGGCTAACTATGGCTACACCTTC
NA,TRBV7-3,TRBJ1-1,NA,CASSQLGRETEAFF,TGTGCCAGCAGCCAGTTGGGCAGGGAGACTGAAGCTTTCTTT
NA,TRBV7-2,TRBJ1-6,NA,CASSSGRGQVDSPLHF,TGTGCCAGCAGCTCCGGGAGGGGCCAGGTGGATTCACCCCTCCACTTT
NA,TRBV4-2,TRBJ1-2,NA,CASSQERVGGDGYTF,TGTGCCAGCAGCCAAGAGAGGGTAGGAGGCGATGGCTACACCTTC
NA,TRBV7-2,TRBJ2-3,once,CASSLDRPGSTDTQYF,TGTGCCAGCAGCTTAGATCGGCCAGGCAGCACAGATACGCAGTATTTT
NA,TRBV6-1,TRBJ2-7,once,CASSPTADGPGEQYF,TGTGCCAGCAGCCCGACAGCCGATGGGCCGGGCGAGCAGTACTTC
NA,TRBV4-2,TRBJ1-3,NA,CASSQDIGTGNTIYF,TGTGCCAGCAGCCAAGACATCGGAACTGGAAACACCATATATTTT
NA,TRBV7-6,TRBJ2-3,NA,CASSLEGIRGATQYF,TGTGCCAGCAGCTTAGAGGGCATTCGAGGGGCTACGCAGTATTTT
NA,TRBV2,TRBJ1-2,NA,CASSEWGLGYTF,TGTGCCAGCAGTGAGTGGGGCTTGGGCTACACCTTC
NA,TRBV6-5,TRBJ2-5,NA,CASTNGLRETQYF,TGTGCCAGCACCAACGGTTTGAGAGAGACCCAGTACTTC
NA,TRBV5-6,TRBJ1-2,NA,CASKQVAYHGYTF,TGTGCCAGCAAACAGGTCGCATATCATGGCTACACCTTC
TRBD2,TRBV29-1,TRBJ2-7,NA,CSAERLVGGEWYEQYF,TGCAGCGCGGAACGTCTGGTGGGGGGGGAGTGGTACGAGCAGTACTTC
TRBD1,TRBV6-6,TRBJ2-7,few,CASSGRGQVGGEQYF,TGTGCCAGCAGTGGACGCGGACAGGTAGGGGGCGAGCAGTACTTC
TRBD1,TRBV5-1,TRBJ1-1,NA,CASSLATGEYTEAFF,TGCGCCAGCAGCCTGGCTACAGGGGAGTACACTGAAGCTTTCTTT
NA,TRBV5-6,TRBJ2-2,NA,CASSTRQVGTGELFF,TGTGCCAGCAGCACCCGCCAGGTTGGCACCGGGGAGCTGTTTTTT
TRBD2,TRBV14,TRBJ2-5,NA,CASSQRGGGETQYF,TGTGCCAGCAGCCAACGGGGGGGCGGAGAGACCCAGTACTTC
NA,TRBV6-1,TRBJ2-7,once,CASNIKEGAHYEQYF,TGTGCCAGCAATATCAAGGAGGGGGCTCACTACGAGCAGTACTTC
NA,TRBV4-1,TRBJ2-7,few,CASSQDSRVAEQYF,TGCGCCAGCAGCCAAGATTCACGGGTGGCCGAGCAGTACTTC
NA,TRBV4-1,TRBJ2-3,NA,CASSRKDSRDTQYF,TGCGCCAGCTCAAGGAAAGACTCTCGCGATACGCAGTATTTT
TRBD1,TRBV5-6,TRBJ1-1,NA,CASSPGTGVGAFF,TGTGCCAGCAGCCCCGGGACAGGAGTAGGAGCTTTCTTT
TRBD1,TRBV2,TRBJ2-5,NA,CASRIVRTGSQETQYF,TGTGCCAGCAGAATAGTACGGACAGGGAGTCAAGAGACCCAGTACTTC
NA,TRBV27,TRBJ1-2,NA,CASSFGGPGANYGYTF,TGTGCCAGCAGCTTCGGGGGCCCGGGTGCTAACTATGGCTACACCTTC
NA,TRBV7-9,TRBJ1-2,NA,CASSFQGGSYGYTF,TGTGCCAGCAGCTTTCAGGGTGGGTCCTATGGCTACACCTTC
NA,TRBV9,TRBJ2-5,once,CASRSLGTQETQYF,TGTGCCAGCAGGTCCCTTGGGACCCAAGAGACCCAGTACTTC
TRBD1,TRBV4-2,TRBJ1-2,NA,CASSQDTGVVGYTF,TGTGCCAGCAGCCAAGATACAGGGGTGGTCGGCTACACCTTC